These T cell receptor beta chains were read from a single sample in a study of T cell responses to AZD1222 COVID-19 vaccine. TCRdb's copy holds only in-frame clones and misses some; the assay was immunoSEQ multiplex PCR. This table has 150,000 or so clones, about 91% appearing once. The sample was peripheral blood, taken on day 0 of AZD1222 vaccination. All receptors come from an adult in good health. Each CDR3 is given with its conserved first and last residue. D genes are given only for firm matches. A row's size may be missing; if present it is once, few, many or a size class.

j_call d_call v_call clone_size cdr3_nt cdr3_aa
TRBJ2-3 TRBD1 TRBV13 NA TGTGCCAGCAGCTTAACAGGGGGCACAGATACGCAGTATTTT CASSLTGGTDTQYF
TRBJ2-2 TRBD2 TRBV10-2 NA TGCGCCAGCTCAGGGACTAGCGGGAACACCGGGGAGCTGTTTTTT CASSGTSGNTGELFF
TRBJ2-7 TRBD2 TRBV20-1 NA TGCAGTGCTAGTGGACTAGCAGGGGCCGTTCGGGAGCAGTACTTC CSASGLAGAVREQYF
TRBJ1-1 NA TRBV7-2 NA TGTGCCAGCAGCTACGCTGGACAAACTGAAGCTTTCTTT CASSYAGQTEAFF
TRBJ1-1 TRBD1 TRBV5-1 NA TGCGCCAGCAGCGCCCAGGGGGCCCACACTGAAGCTTTCTTT CASSAQGAHTEAFF
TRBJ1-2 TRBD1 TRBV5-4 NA TGTGCCAGCAGCCAGGGGGCGGGTGGCTACACCTTC CASSQGAGGYTF
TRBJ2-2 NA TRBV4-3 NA TGCGCCAGCAGCCAAGATCTTTGGGCCGGGGAGCTGTTTTTT CASSQDLWAGELFF
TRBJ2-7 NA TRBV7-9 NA TGTGCCAGCAGCCCCCTTAACTCCTACGAGCAGTACTTC CASSPLNSYEQYF
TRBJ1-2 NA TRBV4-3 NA TGCGCCAGCAGCCGGGTGGGAAGTTCCTATGGCTACACCTTC CASSRVGSSYGYTF
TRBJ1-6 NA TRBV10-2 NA TGCGCCAGCAGTGAGTCGAGGCGGGGCTCACCCCTCCACTTT CASSESRRGSPLHF
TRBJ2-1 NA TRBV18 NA TGTGCCAGCTCACCACAATCCGGGGGAGTCGGGAATGAGCAGTTCTTC CASSPQSGGVGNEQFF
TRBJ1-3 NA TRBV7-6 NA TGTGCCAGCAGCTTGGGGACAAACTCTGGAAACACCATATATTTT CASSLGTNSGNTIYF
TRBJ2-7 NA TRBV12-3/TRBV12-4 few TGTGCCAGCAGTTTACTCGGATATGAGCAGTACTTC CASSLLGYEQYF
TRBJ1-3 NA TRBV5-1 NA TGCGCCAGCAGCAAGGGTGGGGGAACCTCTGGAAACACCATATATTTT CASSKGGGTSGNTIYF
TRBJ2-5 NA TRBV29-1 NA TGCAGCGTTGATTATGGGGGGCTGGAGACCCAGTACTTC CSVDYGGLETQYF